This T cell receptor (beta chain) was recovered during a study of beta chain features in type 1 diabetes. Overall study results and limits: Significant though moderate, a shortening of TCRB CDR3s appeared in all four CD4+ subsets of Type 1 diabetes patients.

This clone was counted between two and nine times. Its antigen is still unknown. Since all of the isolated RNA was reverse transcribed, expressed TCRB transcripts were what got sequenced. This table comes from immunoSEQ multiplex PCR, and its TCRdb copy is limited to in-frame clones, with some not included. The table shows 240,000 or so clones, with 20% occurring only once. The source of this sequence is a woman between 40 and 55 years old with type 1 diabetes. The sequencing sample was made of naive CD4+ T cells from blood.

The CDR3 DNA sequence: TGTGCCAGCAGCCAAGGTCTAGCGGGGGGGAATGAGCAGTTCTTC. Its protein is CASSQGLAGGNEQFF. This chain links TRBV4-2 with TRBJ2-1; 12 bases map to TRBD2. The ends lost 1 base at V and 7 bases at J; junction bases unmatched: 2. This CDR3 is built from 15 residues. Germline values: CDR1 LGHNA, CDR2 YNFKEQ.